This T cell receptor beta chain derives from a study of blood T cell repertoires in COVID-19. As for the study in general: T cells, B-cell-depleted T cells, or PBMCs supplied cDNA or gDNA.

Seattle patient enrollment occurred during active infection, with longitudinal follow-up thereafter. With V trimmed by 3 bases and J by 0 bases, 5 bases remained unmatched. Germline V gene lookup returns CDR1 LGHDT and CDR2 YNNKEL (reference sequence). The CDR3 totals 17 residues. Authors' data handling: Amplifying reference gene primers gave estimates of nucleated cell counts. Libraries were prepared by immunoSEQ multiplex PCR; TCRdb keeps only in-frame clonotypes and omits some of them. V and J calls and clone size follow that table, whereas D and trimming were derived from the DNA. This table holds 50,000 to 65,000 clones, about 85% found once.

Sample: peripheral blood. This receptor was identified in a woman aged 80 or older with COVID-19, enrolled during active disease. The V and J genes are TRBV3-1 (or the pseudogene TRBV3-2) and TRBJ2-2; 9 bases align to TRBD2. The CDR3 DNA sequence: TGTGCCAGCAGCCATGATAGCGGGGGATCGAACACCGGGGAGCTGTTTTTT. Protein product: CASSHDSGGSNTGELFF.